This T cell receptor (beta chain) was recovered during a study of molecular identifiers for immune sequencing clone quantification (dated 2018 in TCRdb). For the study in its entirety: For a replicate experiment, the RNA from either approximately 20,000 or 100,000 naive CD8 T cells was divided into five aliquots, and four of those aliquots went on to sequencing. The study was a methods study using CD8 T cells to benchmark molecular-identifier clustering-based TCR repertoire sequencing (MIDCIRS) and TCR RNA copy counting. Results and caveats for the whole study, not just this receptor: The sizes of highly expanded clones could end up underestimated when identical TCR molecules share a barcode. Approximately 3 recovered TCR RNA copies per cell were obtained by modeling, versus about 9.7 by digital PCR, implying a capture efficiency of about 30%. A single cell's worth of spiked-in Jurkat TCR RNA was reported detectable even among under 1.1 million naive CD8 T cells. When barcode sub-clustering was left out, chimeric consensus sequences inflated TCR diversity, with chimeras reaching as high as 47%. In CMV-specific effector cells, clones with more than 20 RNA copies contained over 98% of molecules, whereas in naive cells such clones contained under 1% of molecules. Naive libraries contained spiked-in Jurkat TCR RNA (roughly 10 copies' worth), which is not part of the donor repertoire.

Notes on this clonotype: Its antigen target is currently unknown. A much larger clone sits a single nucleotide away, making a read error possible.

Libraries of naive CD8 T cells were built from anywhere between about 17,000 and 1,000,000 sorted cells, with 10%, 30% or 50% of the purified RNA used. On a BD FACSAria II, naive CD8 T cells were FACS-sorted as CD8+CD4-CCR7+CD45RA+ and collected into RLT Plus buffer. Around 10 TCR copies' worth of Jurkat RNA were spiked into 20,000-1,000,000 naive CD8 T cell samples to test detection sensitivity. Enrichment of CD8 T cells was done with RosetteSep CD8+ T Cell Enrichment Cocktail plus Ficoll-Paque, and ACK red cell lysis came afterward. Reading from cysteine to phenylalanine, the CDR3 counts 15 amino acids. The sequence is cut down to CDR3 DNA, 45 bases in frame from base 1. Looking up the germline V gene yields CDR1 SGHAT and CDR2 FQNNGV. Relative to germline, V is 1 base shorter and J is 6 bases shorter, with 16 bases between their ends. The library was generated by PCR. Data came from a NextSeq 500. Bulk TCR libraries were prepared as previously described, using TCR primers listed in Table S5. Total RNA was purified with the Qiagen AllPrep DNA/RNA kit. Reads from multiple sequencing runs of the same library were pooled before analysis. In the paper's pipeline: Only reads with exact TCR constant sequence were kept, trimmed to 150 nt, and grouped by their 12-nt molecular barcodes. Reads in each barcode group were sub-clustered using a 15% Levenshtein threshold, and a quality-weighted consensus sequence was built for each RNA molecule. Non-functional sequences were removed, as were lower-count sequences one edit away from another. Barcode sub-clusters with fewer than 20% of the maximum read count were removed, based on fitting two negative binomial distributions. The raw public data were reprocessed by TCRdb itself: fastp quality trimming at Q25, MiXCR clonotype calling, in-frame beta chains only. Merged by CDR3 protein, the rows form single entries marked with the most common genes and DNA. TCRdb's processing, not the authors', yielded these V and J calls. The sample profile shows hundreds of thousands of distinct CDR3 sequences; roughly 23% of them were found once. The ten largest clones add up to 0.75% to 0.8% of the sample.

The sample was naive CD8+ T cells from blood, with Jurkat cell RNA spiked in. The sample's cell subset or site label, decoded: FACS-sorted CD8+CD4-CCR7+CD45RA+ naive T cells. The chain joins TRBV11-2 to TRBJ2-7; a tentative D call is TRBD1 (5 bases match). This clonotype was obtained from a human donor in good health. Some libraries in this study had Jurkat cell RNA spiked in. The nucleotide sequence reads TGTGCCAGCAGCTTAGTAGACAGCACACGAGGCGAGCAGTACTTC. Its protein product is CASSLVDSTRGEQYF. With all but the CDR3 taken from the reference TRBV11-2 and TRBJ2-7 genes, the full variable domain is: EAGVAQSPRYKIIEKRQSVAFWCNPISGHATLYWYQQILGQGPKLLIQFQNNGVVDDSQLPKDRFSAERLKGVDSTLKIQPAKLEDSAVYLCASSLVDSTRGEQYFGPGTRLTVT.